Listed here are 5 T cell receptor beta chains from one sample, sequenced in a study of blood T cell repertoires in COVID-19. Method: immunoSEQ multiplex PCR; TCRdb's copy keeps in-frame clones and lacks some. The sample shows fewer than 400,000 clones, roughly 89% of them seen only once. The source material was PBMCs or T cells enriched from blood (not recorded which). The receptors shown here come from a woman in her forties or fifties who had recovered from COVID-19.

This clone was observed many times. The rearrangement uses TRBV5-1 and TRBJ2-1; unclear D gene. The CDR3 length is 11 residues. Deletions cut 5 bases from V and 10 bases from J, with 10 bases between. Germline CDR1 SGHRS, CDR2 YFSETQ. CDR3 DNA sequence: TGCGCCAGCAGTTCCTACAGCGAGCAGTTCTTC. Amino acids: CASSSYSEQFF.

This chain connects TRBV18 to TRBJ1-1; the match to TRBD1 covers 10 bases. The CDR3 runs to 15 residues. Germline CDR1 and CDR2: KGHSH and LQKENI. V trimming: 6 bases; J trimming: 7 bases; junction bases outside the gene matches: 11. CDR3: CASSDRFGTGVEAFF. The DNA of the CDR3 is TGTGCCAGCTCCGACCGTTTCGGGACAGGGGTTGAAGCTTTCTTT.

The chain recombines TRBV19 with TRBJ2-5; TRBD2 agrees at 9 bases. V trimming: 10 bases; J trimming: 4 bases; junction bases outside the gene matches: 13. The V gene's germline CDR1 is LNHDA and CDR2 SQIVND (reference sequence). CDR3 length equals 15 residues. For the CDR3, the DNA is TGTGCCATCCCTTATAGCGGGGGCCCTAGAGAGACCCAGTACTTC. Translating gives CAIPYSGGPRETQYF.

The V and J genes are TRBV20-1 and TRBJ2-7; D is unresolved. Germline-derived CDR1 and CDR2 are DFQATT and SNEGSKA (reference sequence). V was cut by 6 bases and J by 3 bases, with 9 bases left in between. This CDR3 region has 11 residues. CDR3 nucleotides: TGCAGTGCGTCTAGATACTACGAGCAGTACTTC. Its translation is CSASRYYEQYF.

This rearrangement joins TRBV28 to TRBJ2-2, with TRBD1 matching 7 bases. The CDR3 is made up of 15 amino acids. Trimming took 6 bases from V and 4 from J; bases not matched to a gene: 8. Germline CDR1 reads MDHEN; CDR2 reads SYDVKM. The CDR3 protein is CASRQGSLATGELFF. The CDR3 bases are TGTGCCAGCAGACAGGGGAGTTTGGCCACCGGGGAGCTGTTTTTT.